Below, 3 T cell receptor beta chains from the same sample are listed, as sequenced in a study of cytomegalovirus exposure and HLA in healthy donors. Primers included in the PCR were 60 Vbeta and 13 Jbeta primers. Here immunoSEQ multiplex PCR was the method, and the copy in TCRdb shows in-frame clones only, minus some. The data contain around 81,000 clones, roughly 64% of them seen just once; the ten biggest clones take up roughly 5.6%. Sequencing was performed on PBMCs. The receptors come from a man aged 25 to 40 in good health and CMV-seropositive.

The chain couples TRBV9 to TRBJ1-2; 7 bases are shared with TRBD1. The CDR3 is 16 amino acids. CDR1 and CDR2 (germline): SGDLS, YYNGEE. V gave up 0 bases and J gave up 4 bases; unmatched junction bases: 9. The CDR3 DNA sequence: TGTGCCAGCAGCGTAGAGGATGGGGGACAGATCTATGGCTACACCTTC. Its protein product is CASSVEDGGQIYGYTF.

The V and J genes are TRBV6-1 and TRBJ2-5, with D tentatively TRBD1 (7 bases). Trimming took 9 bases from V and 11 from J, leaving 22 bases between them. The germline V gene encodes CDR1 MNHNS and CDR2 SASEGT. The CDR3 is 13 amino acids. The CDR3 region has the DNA TGTGCCAGTTCCCTGACGGAGGGGGCGCTTCAGTACTTC. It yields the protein CASSLTEGALQYF.

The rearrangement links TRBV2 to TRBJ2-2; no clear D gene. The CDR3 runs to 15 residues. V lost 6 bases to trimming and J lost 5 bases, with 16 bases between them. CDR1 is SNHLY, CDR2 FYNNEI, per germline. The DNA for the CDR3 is TGTGCCAGCAGCATCGACTTATCTAGTACCGGGGAGCTGTTTTTT. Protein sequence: CASSIDLSSTGELFF.